These T cell receptor beta chains were read from a single sample in a study of T-cell memory formation after mild COVID-19. TCRdb passed the 5' RACE reads through MiXCR, listing each CDR3 protein once. The sample yields about 130,000 distinct CDR3 sequences, about 5.9% seen once. Sequencing used PBMCs or a T cell subset sorted from them (not recorded which). The origin of the receptors is an adult woman who had mild COVID-19 (a few samples of this study predate the infection). Cell type and time point are not known. The CDR3 runs from the conserved cysteine through the conserved F or W. The D gene is left open where the match is weak. Size is stated for part of the rows, as once, few or many counts, or as a class when the clone is expanded.

TRBV7-9	-	TRBJ1-5	14	-	CASSSVVQGQPQHF	TGTGCCAGCAGCTCAGTAGTCCAGGGTCAGCCCCAGCATTTT
TRBV11-2	-	TRBJ2-5	13	-	CASSLSSRETQYF	TGTGCCAGCAGCTTAAGTAGCAGGGAGACCCAGTACTTC
TRBV2	TRBD1	TRBJ1-2	13	-	CASSTTGQYGYTF	TGTGCCAGCAGCACAACGGGACAGTACGGCTACACCTTC
TRBV12-3/TRBV12-4	TRBD2	TRBJ2-1	15	many	CASSRGLANYNEQFF	TGTGCCAGCAGTCGCGGACTAGCAAACTACAATGAGCAGTTCTTC
TRBV7-2	-	TRBJ2-1	14	-	CASSLGGLAEKQFF	TGTGCCAGCAGCTTAGGGGGCTTAGCGGAAAAGCAGTTCTTC
TRBV7-9	-	TRBJ2-5	15	few	CASSLGTINQETQYF	TGTGCCAGCAGCTTGGGCACAATAAACCAAGAGACCCAGTACTTC
TRBV12-3/TRBV12-4	-	TRBJ2-7	13	many	CASGSYRAYEQYF	TGTGCCAGCGGATCCTACAGAGCCTACGAGCAGTACTTC
TRBV20-1	TRBD2	TRBJ2-1	14	many	CSARAGGPDNEQFF	TGCAGTGCTAGAGCGGGAGGGCCAGACAATGAGCAGTTCTTC
TRBV7-9	-	TRBJ2-3	13	few	CASSQLSTDTQYF	TGTGCCAGCAGCCAACTCTCCACAGATACGCAGTATTTT
TRBV19	-	TRBJ2-1	14	few	CASSPTGTYNEQFF	TGTGCCAGTAGTCCTACCGGGACATACAATGAGCAGTTCTTC
TRBV29-1	-	TRBJ2-5	11	-	CSARWGETQYF	TGCAGCGCAAGGTGGGGGGAGACCCAGTACTTC
TRBV3-1	-	TRBJ2-1	13	few	CASSPATQGGQFF	TGTGCCAGCAGCCCTGCAACCCAGGGTGGGCAGTTCTTC
TRBV24-1	TRBD1	TRBJ2-1	14	few	CAIGTGVSYNEQFF	TGTGCCATCGGGACAGGGGTTTCCTACAATGAGCAGTTCTTC
TRBV5-5	-	TRBJ2-1	16	-	CASSLAGPPTPNEQFF	TGTGCCAGCAGCTTGGCCGGGCCCCCAACCCCTAATGAGCAGTTCTTC
TRBV3-1	-	TRBJ2-5	13	few	CASSQPRRGTQYF	TGTGCCAGCAGCCAGCCCAGACGGGGGACCCAGTACTTC
TRBV7-3	TRBD2	TRBJ2-1	15	few	CASSLTQGGYNEQFF	TGTGCCAGCAGCTTAACGCAGGGAGGGTACAATGAGCAGTTCTTC
TRBV15	-	TRBJ1-5	16	many	CATSRDPRQGNQPQHF	TGTGCCACCAGCAGAGATCCCAGACAGGGCAATCAGCCCCAGCATTTT
TRBV4-2	TRBD1	TRBJ2-1	17	many	CASSQGPILDRGDEQFF	TGTGCCAGCAGCCAAGGCCCAATCCTCGACAGGGGGGATGAGCAGTTCTTC
TRBV18	TRBD1	TRBJ2-1	16	-	CASSELGQGSYNEQFF	TGTGCCAGCTCAGAATTAGGACAGGGCTCCTACAATGAGCAGTTCTTC
TRBV6-6	TRBD1	TRBJ1-2	14	few	CASSYPTGGNGYTF	TGTGCCAGCAGTTACCCAACAGGGGGGAATGGCTACACCTTC
TRBV27	TRBD1	TRBJ1-4	15	few	CASSFRGQTNEKLFF	TGTGCCAGCAGTTTTCGGGGACAGACGAATGAAAAACTGTTTTTT
TRBV5-1	-	TRBJ2-1	14	few	CASSPGAREGEQFF	TGCGCCAGCAGCCCCGGGGCTAGAGAGGGTGAGCAGTTCTTC
TRBV7-9	-	TRBJ2-3	12	many	CASSPPWNTQYF	TGTGCCAGCAGCCCCCCCTGGAATACGCAGTATTTT
TRBV6-6	-	TRBJ2-5	14	few	CASSYSVGAETQYF	TGTGCCAGCAGTTACTCAGTAGGGGCAGAGACCCAGTACTTC
TRBV7-9	TRBD2	TRBJ2-2	15	-	CASSFKREYTGELFF	TGTGCCAGCAGCTTCAAGCGGGAGTATACCGGGGAGCTGTTTTTT
TRBV20-1	-	TRBJ2-5	12	many	CSARGGGETQYF	TGCAGTGCTAGAGGAGGGGGAGAGACCCAGTACTTC
TRBV2	TRBD1	TRBJ2-1	14	many	CASRPGQPGNEQFF	TGTGCCAGCCGCCCGGGACAGCCCGGTAATGAGCAGTTCTTC
TRBV12-3/TRBV12-4	TRBD1	TRBJ1-4	15	many	CASSDRTGSNEKLFF	TGTGCCAGCAGTGACAGGACAGGGTCGAATGAAAAACTGTTTTTT
TRBV24-1	-	TRBJ2-6	15	few	CATSDTGRGANVLTF	TGTGCCACCAGTGACACAGGGCGCGGGGCCAACGTCCTGACTTTC
TRBV7-2	TRBD2	TRBJ2-5	15	many	CASSLGRGETETQYF	TGTGCCAGCAGCTTAGGGCGGGGGGAAACAGAGACCCAGTACTTC
TRBV27	TRBD1	TRBJ1-4	12	-	CASSDRVEKLFF	TGTGCCAGCAGTGACAGGGTCGAAAAACTGTTTTTT
TRBV7-2	TRBD1	TRBJ2-1	18	few	CASSVTSGTGASSYEQFF	TGTGCCAGCAGCGTAACTTCCGGGACAGGGGCATCGAGCTATGAGCAGTTCTTC
TRBV4-1	-	TRBJ1-5	16	few	CASSQEGGYSNQPQHF	TGCGCCAGCAGCCAAGAGGGAGGATATAGCAATCAGCCCCAGCATTTT
TRBV11-2	TRBD1	TRBJ1-4	15	few	CASSLVAGGTGKLFF	TGTGCCAGCAGCTTAGTCGCAGGGGGCACTGGGAAACTGTTTTTT
TRBV6-5	-	TRBJ2-7	16	many	CASSYSIIGQNYEQYF	TGTGCCAGCAGTTACTCGATTATTGGACAGAACTACGAGCAGTACTTC
TRBV12-3/TRBV12-4	-	TRBJ1-2	16	few	CASTSLGGGPNYGYTF	TGTGCCAGCACCTCGTTGGGGGGGGGGCCTAACTATGGCTACACCTTC
TRBV12-3/TRBV12-4	-	TRBJ2-2	14	many	CASSLPGRAGELFF	TGTGCCAGCAGTTTGCCCGGAAGGGCCGGGGAGCTGTTTTTT
TRBV5-1	-	TRBJ1-4	16	few	CASSVGPTGTNEKLFF	TGCGCCAGCAGCGTGGGTCCTACGGGCACTAATGAAAAACTGTTTTTT
TRBV20-1	TRBD2	TRBJ2-3	15	few	CSALTSGSFSDTQYF	TGCAGTGCTCTTACTAGCGGGAGTTTCTCGGATACGCAGTATTTT
TRBV5-1	-	TRBJ1-1	12	few	CAIIDSNTEAFF	TGCGCCATCATCGACAGCAACACTGAAGCTTTCTTT